Reported below is one T cell receptor beta chain. The repertoire was sequenced with immunoSEQ multiplex PCR; TCRdb's copy has only in-frame clones and lacks some. This table has more than 200,000 clones, 85% to 90% appearing once. The data were taken from a study of blood T cell repertoires in COVID-19. The wider study: Acute and convalescent COVID-19 samples came from the United States, Italy and Spain. From T cells, B-cell-depleted T cells, or PBMCs came the material, which was cDNA or gDNA.

CDR1 is SGHVS and CDR2 is FNYEAQ in the germline V gene. V dropped 1 base and J dropped 4; count of bases not matched to a gene: 9. The CDR3 consists of 16 residues. Sequenced: peripheral blood. V is TRBV7-6 and J is TRBJ2-5; 7 bases match TRBD1. The TCR originated in a man aged 50 or older with acute or convalescent COVID-19. CDR3 nucleotides: TGTGCCAGCAGCTTAGGTCTTGGACAGGAAGGAGAGACCCAGTACTTC. Protein product: CASSLGLGQEGETQYF.